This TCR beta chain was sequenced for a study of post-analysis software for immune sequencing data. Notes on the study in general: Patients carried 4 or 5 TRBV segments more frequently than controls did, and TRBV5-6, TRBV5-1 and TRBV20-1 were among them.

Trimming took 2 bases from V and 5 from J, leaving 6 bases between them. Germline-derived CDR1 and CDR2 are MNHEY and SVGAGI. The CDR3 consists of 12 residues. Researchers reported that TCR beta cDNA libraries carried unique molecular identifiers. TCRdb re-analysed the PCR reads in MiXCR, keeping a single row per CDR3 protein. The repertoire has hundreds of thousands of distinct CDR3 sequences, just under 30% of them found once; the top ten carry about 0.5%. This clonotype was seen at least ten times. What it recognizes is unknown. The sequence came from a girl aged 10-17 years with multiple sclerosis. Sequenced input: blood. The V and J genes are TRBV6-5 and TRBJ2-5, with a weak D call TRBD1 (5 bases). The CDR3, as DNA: TGTGCCAGCAGTTACAGGGGCGAGACCCAGTACTTC. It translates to CASSYRGETQYF.